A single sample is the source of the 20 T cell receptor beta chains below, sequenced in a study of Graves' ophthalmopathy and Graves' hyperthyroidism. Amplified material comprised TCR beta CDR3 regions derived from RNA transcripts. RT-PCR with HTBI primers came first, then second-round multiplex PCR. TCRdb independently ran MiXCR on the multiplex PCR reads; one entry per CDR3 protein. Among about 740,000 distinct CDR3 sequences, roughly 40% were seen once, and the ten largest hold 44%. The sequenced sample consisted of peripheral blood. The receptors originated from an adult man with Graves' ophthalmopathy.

CDR3 sequence reads: CASSPTDKNNEKLFF. CDR3 DNA sequence: TGTGCCAGCAGCCCAACGGACAAGAATAATGAAAAACTGTTTTTT. The genes are TRBV9 and TRBJ1-4, with D possibly matching TRBD1 (5 bases). CDR1 and CDR2 (germline): SGDLS, YYNGEE. V was cut by 4 bases and J by 4 bases, with 14 bases left in between. The CDR3 sequence is 15 residues long.

The CDR3 here is CSARDRALNMGYTF. CDR3 nucleotide sequence: TGCAGTGCTAGAGATCGGGCCCTTAATATGGGGTACACCTTC. The V gene is TRBV20-1, the J gene TRBJ1-2; no clear D gene. The V gene's germline CDR1 is DFQATT and CDR2 SNEGSKA (reference sequence). The CDR3 spans 14 residues. Trimming shortened V by 0 bases and J by 11 bases, and 19 bases separated the two germline ends.

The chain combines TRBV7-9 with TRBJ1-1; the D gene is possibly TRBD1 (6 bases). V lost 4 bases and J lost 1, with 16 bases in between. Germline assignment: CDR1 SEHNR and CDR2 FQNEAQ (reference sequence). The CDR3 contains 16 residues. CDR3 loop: CASSSLPGAGNTEAFF. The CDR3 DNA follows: TGTGCCAGCAGCTCGTTACCGGGGGCCGGGAACACTGAAGCTTTCTTT.

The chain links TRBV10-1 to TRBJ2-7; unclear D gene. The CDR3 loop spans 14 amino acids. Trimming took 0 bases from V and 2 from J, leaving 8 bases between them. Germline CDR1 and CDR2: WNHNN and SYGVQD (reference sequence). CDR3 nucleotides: TGCGCCAGCAGTGAGTCCCAAAGGACCTACGAGCAGTACTTC. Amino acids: CASSESQRTYEQYF.

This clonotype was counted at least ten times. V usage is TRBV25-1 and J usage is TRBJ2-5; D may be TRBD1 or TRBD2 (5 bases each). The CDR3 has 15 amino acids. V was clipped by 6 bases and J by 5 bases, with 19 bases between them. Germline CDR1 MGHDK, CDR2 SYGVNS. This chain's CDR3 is CASSRGWGSGETQYF. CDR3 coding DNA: TGTGCCAGCAGCCGGGGCTGGGGATCCGGTGAGACCCAGTACTTC.

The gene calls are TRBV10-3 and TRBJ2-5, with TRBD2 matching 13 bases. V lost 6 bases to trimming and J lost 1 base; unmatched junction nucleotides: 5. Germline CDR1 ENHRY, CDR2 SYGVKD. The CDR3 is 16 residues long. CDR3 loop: CAISRLAGGAQETQYF. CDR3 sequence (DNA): TGTGCCATCAGCAGACTAGCGGGGGGAGCCCAAGAGACCCAGTACTTC.

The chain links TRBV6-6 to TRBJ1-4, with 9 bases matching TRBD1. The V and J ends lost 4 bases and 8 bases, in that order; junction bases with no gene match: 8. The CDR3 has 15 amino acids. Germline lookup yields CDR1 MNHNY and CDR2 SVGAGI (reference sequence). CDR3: CASSSPGTGREKLFF. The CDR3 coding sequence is TGTGCCAGCAGTTCCCCCGGGACAGGGCGAGAAAAACTGTTTTTT.

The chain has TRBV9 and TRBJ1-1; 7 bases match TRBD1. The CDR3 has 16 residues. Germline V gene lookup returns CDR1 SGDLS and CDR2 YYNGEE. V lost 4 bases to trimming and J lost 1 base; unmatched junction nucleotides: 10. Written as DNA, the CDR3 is TGTGCCAGCAGCCCTGGGACAGTTGTTTGGAACACTGAAGCTTTCTTT. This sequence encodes CASSPGTVVWNTEAFF. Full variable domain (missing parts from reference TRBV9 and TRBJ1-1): DSGVTQTPKHLITATGQRVTLRCSPRSGDLSVYWYQQSLDQGLQFLIQYYNGEERAKGNILERFSAQQFPDLHSELNLSSLELGDSALYFCASSPGTVVWNTEAFFGQGTRLTVV.

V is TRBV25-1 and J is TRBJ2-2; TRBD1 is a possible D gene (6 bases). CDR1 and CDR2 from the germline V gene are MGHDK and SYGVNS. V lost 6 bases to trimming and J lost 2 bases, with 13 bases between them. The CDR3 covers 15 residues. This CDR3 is CASSNQGLNTGELFF. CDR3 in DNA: TGTGCCAGCAGCAACCAGGGGCTTAACACCGGGGAGCTGTTTTTT.

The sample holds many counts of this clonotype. The chain's CDR3 is CASREDRTRNSPLHF. The CDR3 coding sequence is TGTGCCAGCAGGGAGGACAGGACTCGTAATTCACCCCTCCACTTT. V is TRBV2 and J is TRBJ1-6, with 7 positions matching TRBD1. CDR1 and CDR2 (germline): SNHLY, FYNNEI. J was trimmed by 6 bases and V by 6 bases; bases with no gene match: 8. The CDR3 has 15 amino acids.

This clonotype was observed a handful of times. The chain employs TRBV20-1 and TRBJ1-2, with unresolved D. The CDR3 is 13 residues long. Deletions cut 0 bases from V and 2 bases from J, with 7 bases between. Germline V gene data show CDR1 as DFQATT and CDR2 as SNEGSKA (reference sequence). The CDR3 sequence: CSARDPDNYGYTF. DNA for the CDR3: TGCAGTGCTAGAGATCCGGACAACTATGGCTACACCTTC.

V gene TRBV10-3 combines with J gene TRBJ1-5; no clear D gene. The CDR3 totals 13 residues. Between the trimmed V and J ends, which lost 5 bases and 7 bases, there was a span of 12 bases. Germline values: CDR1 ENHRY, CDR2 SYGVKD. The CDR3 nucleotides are TGTGCCATCAGTTACGCCTTCGCGCAGCCCCAGCATTTT. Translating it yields CAISYAFAQPQHF.

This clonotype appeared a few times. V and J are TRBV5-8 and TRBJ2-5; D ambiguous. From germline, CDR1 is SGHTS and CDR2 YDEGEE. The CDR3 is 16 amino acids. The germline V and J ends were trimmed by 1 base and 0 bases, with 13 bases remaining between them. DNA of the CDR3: TGTGCCAGCAGCTTGCCTCTCAGTACAAACCAAGAGACCCAGTACTTC. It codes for CASSLPLSTNQETQYF.

CDR3 DNA sequence: TGTGCCAGCAGTGAAGCCGCAGGGGGCTCTGGGGCCAACGTCCTGACTTTC. Translation gives CASSEAAGGSGANVLTF. The rearrangement links TRBV2 to TRBJ2-6; TRBD1 matches 7 bases. This CDR3 contains 17 residues. The germline V gene has CDR1 SNHLY and CDR2 FYNNEI. With 0 bases clipped from V and 0 bases from J, the junction kept 2 bases outside the gene matches.

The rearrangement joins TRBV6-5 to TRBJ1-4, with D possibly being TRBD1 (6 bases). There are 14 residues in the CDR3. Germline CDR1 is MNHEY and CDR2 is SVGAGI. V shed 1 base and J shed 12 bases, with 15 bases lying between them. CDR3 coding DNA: TGTGCCAGCAGTTACTTGTGGGGGCCTCGGGAACTGTTTTTT. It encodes CASSYLWGPRELFF.

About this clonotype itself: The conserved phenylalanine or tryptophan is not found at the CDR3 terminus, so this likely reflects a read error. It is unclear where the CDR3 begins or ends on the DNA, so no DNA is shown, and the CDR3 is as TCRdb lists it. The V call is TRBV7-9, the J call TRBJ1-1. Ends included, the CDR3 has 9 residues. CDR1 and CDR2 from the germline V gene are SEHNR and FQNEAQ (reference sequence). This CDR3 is CASSPRLAG.

The CDR3 sequence: CASSLMLPDEQYF. CDR3 in DNA: TGTGCCAGCAGCCTCATGCTCCCTGACGAGCAGTACTTC. V and J are TRBV11-2 and TRBJ2-7; D is ambiguous. Germline lookup yields CDR1 SGHAT and CDR2 FQNNGV. The ends were cut back, 5 bases at V and 5 bases at J, with 13 bases in the middle. The CDR3 totals 13 residues.

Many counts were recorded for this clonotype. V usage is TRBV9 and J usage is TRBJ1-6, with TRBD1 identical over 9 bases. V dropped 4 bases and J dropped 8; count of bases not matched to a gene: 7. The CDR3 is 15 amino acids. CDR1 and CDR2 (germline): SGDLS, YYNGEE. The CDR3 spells CASSTGTGSDSPLHF. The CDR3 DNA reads TGTGCCAGCAGCACGGGGACAGGGTCGGATTCACCCCTCCACTTT.

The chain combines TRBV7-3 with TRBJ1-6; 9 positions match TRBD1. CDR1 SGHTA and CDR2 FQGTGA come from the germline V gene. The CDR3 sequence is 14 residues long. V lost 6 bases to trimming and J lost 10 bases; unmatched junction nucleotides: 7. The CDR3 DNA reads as TGTGCCAGCAGTTTCGGGACAGGGAACTCACCCCTCCACTTT. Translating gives CASSFGTGNSPLHF. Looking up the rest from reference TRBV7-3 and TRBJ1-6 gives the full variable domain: GAGVSQTPSNKVTEKGKYVELRCDPISGHTALYWYRQSLGQGPEFLIYFQGTGAADDSGLPNDRFFAVRPEGSVSTLKIQRTERGDSAVYLCASSFGTGNSPLHFGNGTRLTVT.

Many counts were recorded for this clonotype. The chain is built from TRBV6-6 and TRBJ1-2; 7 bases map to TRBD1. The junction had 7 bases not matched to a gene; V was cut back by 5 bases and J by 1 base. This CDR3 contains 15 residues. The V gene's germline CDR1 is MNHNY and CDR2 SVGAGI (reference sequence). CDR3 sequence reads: CASSSGTELNYGYTF. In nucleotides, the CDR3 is TGTGCCAGCAGTAGTGGGACAGAACTTAACTATGGCTACACCTTC.